The source of this TCR beta chain is a study of OX40 agonist ivuxolimab in advanced cancers. Looking at the study overall: Patients achieving partial responses numbered three: one hepatocellular carcinoma case and two cutaneous melanoma cases. Study results and caveats: Both blood CD4+ and CD8+ T cells showed clonal growth by week 6 at 0.1 to 3.0 mg/kg.

This clone has only a few counts. No antigen is known for it. Profiling relied on immunoSEQ multiplex PCR, and the TCRdb table lists in-frame clones only, not all of them. This sample has some 30,000 clones, with approximately 92% found just once. This sequence was found in an adult with an advanced solid tumor such as melanoma, head and neck, liver or kidney cancer. Sample: CD4+ or CD8+ T cells sorted from blood, taken in a trial of the OX40 agonist ivuxolimab.

The CDR3: CASSRGGGNQPQHF. The CDR3 nucleotides read TGTGCCAGCTCGAGGGGGGGCGGCAATCAGCCCCAGCATTTT. The chain employs TRBV9 and TRBJ1-5; a weak D match, TRBD1 (6 bases). From germline, CDR1 is SGDLS and CDR2 YYNGEE. V gave up 7 bases and J gave up 2 bases, with 13 bases separating them. This CDR3 has 14 amino acids.